This T cell receptor beta chain is from a study of blood T cell repertoires in COVID-19 (dated by TCRdb to the early 2020s). With respect to the entire study: Samples covering the acute and convalescent phases of COVID-19 were provided by collaborators in the United States, Italy and Spain. The prospective study material was composed of cDNA or gDNA derived from T cells, B-cell-depleted T cells, or PBMCs. Subjects who had been exposed to COVID-19, were actively infected with it, or had recovered from it provided the deeply sampled blood TCRbeta repertoires that made up the dataset. The repertoires were released in a freely available public database intended as a resource for research on the immune response to SARS-CoV-2. Samples came from the ongoing ImmuneRACE study (first 160 participants) plus 1,254 subjects from 6 global collaborators. A de-identified subject ID, COVID-19 status, age in years and sex were almost always included in the sample metadata. HLA class I and class II types, where available, came from metadata supplied by the sample provider rather than from assay-based typing. What the work shows at the level of the full study, not this receptor alone: The quantity of clinical and demographic metadata differed by source and by participant and was supplied without curation.

Points on this clone: The target of this receptor is not known. The record has no base qualities; no much larger clone is one base away.

TCRbeta CDR3 regions were amplified from genomic DNA using the immunoSEQ Assay, a bias-controlled multiplex PCR. In the source study's methods: Within the assay, amplification of reference gene primers was used to estimate how many nucleated cells each sample contained. To quantify the absolute abundance of each unique TCRbeta CDR3 rearrangement, sequence reads were collapsed and filtered. For each sample, productive Simpson clonality was calculated by taking the square root of Simpson's diversity index across productive rearrangements. As stored in TCRdb, this immuneACCESS dataset retains in-frame rearrangements with V and J assigned. A fraction of the clones does not appear; measured against another copy, unresolved V genes explain less than half of the discrepancy, and the remainder lacks a known reason. V, J and clone size derive from that table, while D and trimming were established from the DNA sequence. The sample table records 180,000 or so clones; roughly 86% of these occur just once. The top ten clones comprise roughly 2.5% of the sample.

Reading the germline V gene (reference sequence) gives CDR1 LNHDA and CDR2 SQIVND. The CDR3 measures 17 amino acids from cysteine to phenylalanine. Only the CDR3 part of the read is kept: 51 bases, read in frame from the first base. Deletion took 3 bases off V and 0 bases off J, with a span of 12 bases between the germline ends. Whole blood was collected in K2EDTA tubes by collaborating institutions according to the institutions' own protocols. For TCRbeta analysis, collaborator samples were shipped as frozen whole blood, as isolated PBMCs, or as DNA extracted from either sample type. Sequenced input: peripheral blood. The receptor's source is a man aged 40-49 years with active or convalescent COVID-19. Rearrangement joined TRBV19 to TRBJ1-6; perhaps TRBD1 is the D gene, with 6 bases matching. The CDR3 corresponds to CASSIKQGSSYNSPLHF. The nucleotides read TGTGCCAGTAGTATCAAACAGGGAAGCTCCTATAATTCACCCCTCCACTTT.